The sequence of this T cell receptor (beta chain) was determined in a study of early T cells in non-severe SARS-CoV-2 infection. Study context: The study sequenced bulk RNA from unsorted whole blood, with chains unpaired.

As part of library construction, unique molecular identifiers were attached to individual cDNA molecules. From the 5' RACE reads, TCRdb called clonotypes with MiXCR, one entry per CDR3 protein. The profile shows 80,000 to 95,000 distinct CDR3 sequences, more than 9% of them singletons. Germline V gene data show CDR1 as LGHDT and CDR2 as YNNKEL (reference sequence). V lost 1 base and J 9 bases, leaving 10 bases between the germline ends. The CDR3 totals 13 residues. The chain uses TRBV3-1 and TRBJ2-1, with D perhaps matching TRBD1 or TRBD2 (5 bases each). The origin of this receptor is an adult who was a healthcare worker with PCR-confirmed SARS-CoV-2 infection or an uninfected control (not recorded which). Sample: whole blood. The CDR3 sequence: CASSQVHGTEQFF. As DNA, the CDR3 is TGTGCCAGCAGCCAAGTACACGGGACTGAGCAGTTCTTC.